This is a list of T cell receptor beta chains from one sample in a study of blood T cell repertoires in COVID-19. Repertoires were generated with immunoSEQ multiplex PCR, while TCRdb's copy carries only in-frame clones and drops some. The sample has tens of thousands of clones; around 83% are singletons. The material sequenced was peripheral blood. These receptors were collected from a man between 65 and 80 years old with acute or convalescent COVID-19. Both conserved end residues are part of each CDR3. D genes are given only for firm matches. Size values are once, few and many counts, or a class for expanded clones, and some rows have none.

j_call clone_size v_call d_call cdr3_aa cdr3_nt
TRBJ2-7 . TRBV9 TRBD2 CASSVQGLAGDEQYF TGTGCCAGCAGCGTCCAAGGGCTAGCGGGAGACGAGCAGTACTTC
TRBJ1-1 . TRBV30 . CAFLRGGTEAFF TGTGCCTTTTTGCGGGGTGGGACTGAAGCTTTCTTT
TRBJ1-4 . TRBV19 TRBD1 CASKQGRMAANEKLFF TGTGCCAGTAAACAGGGGAGAATGGCGGCTAATGAAAAACTGTTTTTT
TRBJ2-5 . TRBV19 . CASSGRGPVRETQYF TGTGCCAGTAGTGGGCGGGGCCCCGTACGAGAGACCCAGTACTTC
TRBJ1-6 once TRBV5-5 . CASSHGGEGSPLHF TGTGCCAGCAGCCACGGGGGGGAGGGCTCACCCCTCCACTTT
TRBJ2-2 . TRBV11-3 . CASSLEAPGELFF TGTGCCAGCAGCTTAGAAGCCCCCGGGGAGCTGTTTTTT
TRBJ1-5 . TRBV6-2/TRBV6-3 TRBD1 CASSWTGFNQPQHF TGTGCCAGCAGTTGGACAGGCTTCAATCAGCCCCAGCATTTT
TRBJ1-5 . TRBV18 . CASSQGPPYSNQPQHF TGTGCCAGCTCCCAGGGGCCACCGTATAGCAATCAGCCCCAGCATTTT
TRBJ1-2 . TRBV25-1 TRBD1 CASSVPNRQGNGYTF TGTGCCAGCAGTGTTCCGAACCGACAGGGGAATGGCTACACCTTC
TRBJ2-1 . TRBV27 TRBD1 CASSRDRVGLSSYNEQFF TGTGCCAGCAGTCGGGACAGGGTGGGCTTAAGCTCCTACAATGAGCAGTTCTTC
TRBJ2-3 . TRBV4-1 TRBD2 CASSQDWRGGIYTQYF TGCGCCAGCAGCCAAGACTGGCGGGGGGGCATTTATACGCAGTATTTT
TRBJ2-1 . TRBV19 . CASSMRGGEQFF TGTGCCAGTAGTATGCGAGGTGGTGAGCAGTTCTTC
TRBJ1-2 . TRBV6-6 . CASSTLDSNYGYTF TGTGCCAGCAGTACACTGGACAGTAACTATGGCTACACCTTC
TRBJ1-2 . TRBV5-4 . CASSTQGPNNYGYTF TGTGCCAGCAGCACTCAGGGGCCAAATAACTATGGCTACACCTTC
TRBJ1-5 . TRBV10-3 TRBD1 CAISDSPTGAYNQPQHF TGTGCCATCAGTGATTCGCCGACAGGGGCCTACAATCAGCCCCAGCATTTT
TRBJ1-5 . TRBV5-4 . CASSLGSTDPQHF TGTGCCAGCAGCTTGGGCTCGACAGACCCCCAGCATTTT
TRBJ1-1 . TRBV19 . CASGGRASNTEAFF TGTGCCAGTGGGGGCAGGGCCTCAAACACTGAAGCTTTCTTT
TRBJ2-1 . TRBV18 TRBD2 CASSLTSGSRNEQFF TGTGCCAGCTCATTGACTAGCGGGAGCCGCAATGAGCAGTTCTTC
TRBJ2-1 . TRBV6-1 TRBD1 CASSEWRTGIGNEQFF TGTGCCAGCAGTGAATGGCGGACAGGAATTGGGAATGAGCAGTTCTTC
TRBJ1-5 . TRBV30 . CAWSVQASQPQHF TGTGCCTGGAGTGTCCAGGCCTCCCAGCCCCAGCATTTT
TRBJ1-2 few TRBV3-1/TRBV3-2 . CASSQGWQGYGYTF TGTGCCAGCAGCCAAGGCTGGCAGGGATATGGCTACACCTTC
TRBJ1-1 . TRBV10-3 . CAISEPAGVMNTEAFF TGTGCCATCAGTGAACCGGCGGGCGTCATGAACACTGAAGCTTTCTTT
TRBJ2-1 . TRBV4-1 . CASSQREGGGYEQFF TGCGCCAGCAGCCAGAGGGAAGGGGGGGGTTATGAGCAGTTCTTC
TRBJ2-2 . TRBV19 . CASIHGSGTGELFF TGTGCCAGTATTCACGGGTCGGGCACCGGGGAGCTGTTTTTT
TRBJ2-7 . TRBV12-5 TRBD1 CASGRGRHEQYF TGTGCTAGTGGGAGGGGGCGGCACGAGCAGTACTTC
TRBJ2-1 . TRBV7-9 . CASSLGSSGPYNEQFF TGTGCCAGCAGCTTAGGTTCCAGTGGCCCCTACAATGAGCAGTTCTTC
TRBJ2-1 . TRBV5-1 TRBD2 CASSLGSGRADEQFF TGCGCCAGCAGCTTGGGTAGCGGGAGGGCCGATGAGCAGTTCTTC
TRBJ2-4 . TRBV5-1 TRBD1 CASSSGDRGLSKAKNIQYF TGCGCCAGCAGCTCCGGGGACAGGGGTTTATCCAAAGCCAAAAACATTCAGTACTTC
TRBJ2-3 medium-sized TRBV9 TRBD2 CASSHPAAGGRTDTQYF TGTGCCAGCAGCCACCCGGCGGCGGGGGGCCGCACAGATACGCAGTATTTT
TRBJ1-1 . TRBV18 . CASSLQHTNTEAFF TGTGCCAGCTCACTACAACATACAAACACTGAAGCTTTCTTT
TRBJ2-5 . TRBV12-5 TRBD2 CASGSGLAGLETQYF TGTGCTAGTGGTTCTGGACTAGCGGGTCTGGAGACCCAGTACTTC
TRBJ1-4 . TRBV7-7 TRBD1 CASSLGGQGNEKLFF TGTGCCAGCAGCTTAGGGGGACAGGGAAATGAAAAACTGTTTTTT
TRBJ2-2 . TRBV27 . CASSTQGTGELFF TGTGCCAGCAGTACTCAGGGCACCGGGGAGCTGTTTTTT
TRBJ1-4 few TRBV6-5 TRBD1 CASSYDRGLTEKLFF TGTGCCAGCAGTTACGACAGGGGGCTGACTGAAAAACTGTTTTTT
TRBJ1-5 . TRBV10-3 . CAISSGGNQPQHF TGTGCCATCTCCTCAGGGGGCAATCAGCCCCAGCATTTT
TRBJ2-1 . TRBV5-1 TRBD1 CASSRDSGYNEQFF TGCGCCAGCAGCCGGGACAGTGGCTACAATGAGCAGTTCTTC
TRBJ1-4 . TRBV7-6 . CASSSGDDEKLFF TGTGCCAGCAGCTCAGGGGATGACGAAAAACTGTTTTTT
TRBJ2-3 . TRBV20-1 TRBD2 CSASNPTSGDTQYF TGCAGTGCTAGTAACCCGACTAGCGGAGATACGCAGTATTTT
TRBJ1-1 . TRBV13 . CASSERGARAFF TGTGCCAGCAGCGAAAGAGGTGCCCGGGCTTTCTTT
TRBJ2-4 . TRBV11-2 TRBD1 CASSRRQGRNIQYF TGTGCCAGCAGCCGCCGACAGGGGCGAAACATTCAGTACTTC
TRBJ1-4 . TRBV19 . CASSMRESEKLFF TGTGCCAGTAGTATGAGGGAGAGTGAAAAACTGTTTTTT
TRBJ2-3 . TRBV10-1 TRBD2 CASSDGKAGGTDTQYF TGCGCCAGCAGTGACGGAAAAGCGGGGGGCACAGATACGCAGTATTTT
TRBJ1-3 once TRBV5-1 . CASSLEGGSGNTIYF TGCGCCAGCAGCTTGGAGGGGGGGTCCGGAAACACCATATATTTT
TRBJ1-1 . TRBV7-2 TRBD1 CASSLGTVGNTEAFF TGTGCCAGCAGCCTCGGGACAGTGGGGAACACTGAAGCTTTCTTT
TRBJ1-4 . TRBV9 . CASSVRRGGTNEKLFF TGTGCCAGCAGCGTGCGGAGGGGAGGCACTAATGAAAAACTGTTTTTT
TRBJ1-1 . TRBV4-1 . CASSQVGGETEAFF TGCGCCAGCAGCCAAGTGGGGGGTGAAACTGAAGCTTTCTTT
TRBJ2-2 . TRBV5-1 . CASSLQPANTGELFF TGCGCCAGCAGCTTGCAACCAGCGAACACCGGGGAGCTGTTTTTT
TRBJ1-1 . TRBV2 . CASSVSRGEAFF TGTGCCAGCAGTGTGTCGAGGGGGGAAGCTTTCTTT
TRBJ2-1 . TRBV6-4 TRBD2 CASSVSGSINEQFF TGTGCCAGCAGTGTCAGCGGGAGCATTAATGAGCAGTTCTTC
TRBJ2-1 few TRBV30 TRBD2 CASTWPKTSGRPPRYNEQFF TGTGCCTCAACCTGGCCGAAGACTAGCGGGAGGCCCCCCCGCTACAATGAGCAGTTCTTC
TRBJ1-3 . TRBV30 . CARTESSGNTIYF TGTGCCCGGACGGAGAGCTCTGGAAACACCATATATTTT
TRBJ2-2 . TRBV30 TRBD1 CAWARDRGTGELFF TGTGCCTGGGCAAGGGACAGGGGTACCGGGGAGCTGTTTTTT
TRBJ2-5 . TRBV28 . CASSLRLAYGATQYF TGTGCCAGCAGTTTGAGGCTAGCCTATGGTGCGACCCAGTACTTC
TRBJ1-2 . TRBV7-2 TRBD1 CASSGDSYGYTF TGTGCCAGCAGCGGGGACAGCTATGGCTACACCTTC
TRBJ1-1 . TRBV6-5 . CASSSASLEAFF TGTGCCAGCAGCTCCGCGAGCCTTGAAGCTTTCTTT
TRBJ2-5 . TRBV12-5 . CASGPTGVSVETQYF TGTGCTAGTGGCCCGACAGGTGTTAGTGTGGAGACCCAGTACTTC
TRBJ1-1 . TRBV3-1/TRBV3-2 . CASSQELAGASMNTEAFF TGTGCCAGCAGCCAAGAGCTCGCAGGGGCCTCTATGAACACTGAAGCTTTCTTT
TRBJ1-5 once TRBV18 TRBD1 CASSLTGTGNQPQHF TGTGCCAGCTCACTTACCGGGACAGGTAATCAGCCCCAGCATTTT
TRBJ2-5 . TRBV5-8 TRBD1 CASSLDRGSGETQYF TGTGCCAGCAGCTTGGACAGGGGATCGGGGGAGACCCAGTACTTC
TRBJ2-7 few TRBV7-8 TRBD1 CASSRGQYSYEQYF TGTGCCAGCAGCCGGGGACAGTACTCCTACGAGCAGTACTTC